Following are 9 T cell receptor beta chains from one sample sequenced in a study of blood T cells in healthy people across ages. Sample-barcoded 5' priming and a J-beta primer mix drove a second PCR of roughly 6 to 12 cycles. TCRdb reprocessed the 5' RACE reads with MiXCR, giving one entry per CDR3 protein. This table holds 980,000 or so distinct CDR3 sequences, roughly 50% found once. Material for sequencing was blood. The receptors derive from a young man in good health.

A few counts support this clonotype. This rearrangement joins TRBV7-9 to TRBJ1-4; a weak D match, TRBD1 (6 bases). With 2 bases removed from V and 6 bases from J, the gap between germline ends came to 13 bases. CDR1 and CDR2 (germline): SEHNR, FQNEAQ (reference sequence). CDR3 size: 15 residues. CDR3 bases: TGTGCCAGCAGCTTAATGGCAGGGGAAGATGAAAAACTGTTTTTT. Its translation is CASSLMAGEDEKLFF.

This sequence joins TRBV10-3 and TRBJ2-5; D is undetermined. The germline gives CDR1 ENHRY, CDR2 SYGVKD. CDR3 length: 11 amino acids. Trimming cost V 8 bases and J 7 bases, with 11 bases left between them. The CDR3 DNA reads TGTGCCATCCGCCAAGAGGCGACCCAGTACTTC. Its translation is CAIRQEATQYF.

The CDR3 protein is CSARPSAQETQYF. The CDR3, as DNA: TGCAGTGCCCGACCTTCAGCCCAAGAGACCCAGTACTTC. This sequence joins TRBV20-1 and TRBJ2-5, with D hard to call. This CDR3 has 13 residues. The V end lost 6 bases, the J end lost 1 base, and 12 bases lay between the germline ends. Looked up from germline, CDR1 is DFQATT and CDR2 is SNEGSKA (reference sequence).

The chain links TRBV24-1 to TRBJ2-7, with TRBD1 identical over 10 bases. CDR1 is KGHDR and CDR2 is SFDVKD in the germline V gene. Trimming cost V 0 bases and J 3 bases; bases outside gene matches: 4. The CDR3 is made up of 16 amino acids. The DNA of the CDR3 is TGTGCCACCAGTGATTTGGGGGACAGGGGCGGCTACGAGCAGTACTTC. It yields the protein CATSDLGDRGGYEQYF.

The chain is built from TRBV24-1 and TRBJ2-3, with 9 bases that match TRBD2. V lost 5 bases, J lost 2 bases, and 10 bases stayed unmatched. CDR3 length: 17 residues. Germline CDR1 and CDR2: KGHDR and SFDVKD. CDR3 loop: CATSGGVSGGVTDTQYF. The CDR3 DNA reads TGTGCCACCAGTGGAGGGGTTAGCGGGGGAGTCACAGATACGCAGTATTTT.

J is TRBJ2-5 and V is TRBV28, with a possible D match to TRBD1 (7 bases). The V gene lost 5 bases and the J gene lost 0 bases, with 19 bases spanning the gap. Germline lookup yields CDR1 MDHEN and CDR2 SYDVKM. CDR3 length: 17 amino acids. CDR3 sequence (DNA): TGTGCCAGCAGTCCCACCTGGACAGGAGGGGACCAAGAGACCCAGTACTTC. Encoded protein: CASSPTWTGGDQETQYF.

The CDR3 loop is CASSAQGPNTDTQYF. CDR3 nucleotide sequence: TGTGCCAGCAGCGCCCAGGGGCCCAACACAGATACGCAGTATTTT. This chain joins TRBV2 and TRBJ2-3; perhaps TRBD1 as D (6 bases). Trimming took 6 bases from V and 2 from J, leaving 15 bases between them. Germline assignment: CDR1 SNHLY and CDR2 FYNNEI. The CDR3 is 15 residues long.

The chain couples TRBV7-2 to TRBJ2-3; D perhaps matches TRBD2 (5 bases). The germline CDR1 and CDR2 sequences are SGHTA and FQGNSA. CDR3 length: 14 residues. V lost 5 bases and J lost 4, with 13 bases in between. The CDR3 is CASSLSVRADTQYF. The CDR3 DNA sequence: TGTGCCAGCAGCCTATCGGTGAGGGCAGATACGCAGTATTTT.

The chain is built from TRBV6-4 and TRBJ2-7; 7 bases agree with TRBD2. The CDR3 is 15 residues long. CDR1 and CDR2 (germline): MRHNA, SNTAGT. Losses at the gene ends were 2 bases for V and 7 bases for J; bases not matched to a gene: 11. For the CDR3, the DNA is TGTGCCAGCAGTGACGTAGCGGGTGTTGGGAATGAGCAGTACTTC. This sequence encodes CASSDVAGVGNEQYF.